This T cell receptor beta chain is from a study of OX40 agonist ivuxolimab in advanced cancers. For context, the study as a whole: Ivuxolimab, which targeted the costimulatory receptor OX40 (CD134), was an agonistic, fully human IgG2 monoclonal antibody. Intravenous ivuxolimab was administered to patients every 2 weeks at six dose levels: 0.01, 0.1, 0.3, 1.5, 3 and 10 mg/kg. Of the approximately 50 dose-escalation patients, hepatocellular carcinoma was present in 19, melanoma in around 15, renal cell carcinoma in 9 and head and neck cancer in 9. In the dose-escalation cohort, approximately 82% of patients were male, and the mean age was 60 years with a range of roughly 20 to 85. Prior anti-PD-1, anti-PD-L1 or anti-CTLA-4 therapy was permitted, and approximately 40% of dose-escalation patients had received checkpoint inhibitors. Partial responses occurred in three dose-escalation patients: two with cutaneous melanoma and one with hepatocellular carcinoma. Peripheral TCRbeta sequencing aimed to test whether ivuxolimab altered TCR sequence diversity and caused clonal T-cell expansion. The monotherapy dose-escalation portion (N of about 47 patients) of the phase I ivuxolimab trial is reported in the paper. The investigation overall reported the following: In partial responders in the 0.1-3.0 mg/kg groups, normalized peripheral clonal expansion was found to be among the lowest, especially among CD8+ T cells. The antigen specificity of the peripheral T cells that underwent clonal expansion was not determined. Low levels of normalized T-cell clonal expansion were also seen in some nonresponding patients. After ivuxolimab, expanded clones were on average more numerous among CD8+ T cells than among CD4+ T cells. At doses of 0.1 to 3.0 mg/kg, clonal expansion of both CD4+ and CD8+ T cells in blood was seen between baseline and week 6.

Turning to this clone: Which antigen it targets is not known. No much larger clone exists at a distance of one base, and base qualities are not known.

The trial excluded patients who had a history of autoimmune disease or who were on systemic immunosuppression. Peripheral blood for TCR sequencing was drawn from every dose cohort at baseline, at cycle 4 day 1 and at cycle 7 day 1. The samples were drawn from a first-in-human, open-label, multicenter phase I dose-escalation trial of ivuxolimab. Adults with locally advanced or metastatic head and neck squamous cell, hepatocellular, melanoma or renal cell carcinoma were enrolled in the trial. CD4+ and CD8+ T cells were sorted separately from peripheral blood before TCR sequencing. The germline V gene provides CDR1 MGHDK and CDR2 SYGVNS. The CDR3 holds 13 amino acids from the cysteine to the phenylalanine. The kept DNA is CDR3 alone, 39 bases in frame from the first base. V is pruned by 8 bases and J by 6 bases, leaving 4 bases of the junction without a gene match. Genomic DNA was extracted from sorted cells for sequencing of the TCRbeta CDR3 region. The immunoSEQ Assay was used for sequencing of TCRbeta CDR3 regions. Held by TCRdb, this immuneACCESS table contains in-frame sequences only and omits some clones. Under half of the omission traces to an unresolved V gene where checked; the cause of the rest is unknown. The sample profile shows some 50,000 clones; 75% to 85% of them were found once. The ten largest account for 2.5% to 3.5% of the sample.

The TCR comes from an adult with an advanced solid tumor such as melanoma, head and neck, liver or kidney cancer. In this chain, TRBV25-1 is recombined with TRBJ2-2, with 9 bases aligning to TRBD1. Source: CD4+ or CD8+ T cells sorted from blood, taken in a trial of the OX40 agonist ivuxolimab. The CDR3 loop reads CASERTGAGELFF. The DNA sequence reads TGTGCCAGCGAACGGACAGGGGCCGGGGAGCTGTTTTTT.